This T cell receptor beta chain was obtained from a study of T cell repertoires in cytomegalovirus infection (dated by TCRdb to between 2018 and 2021). For context, the study as a whole: Because public TCR beta signatures pointed to carriage of CMV infection together with the matching HLA type, the HLA type of each donor mattered for the analysis. The investigation overall reported the following: In the ex vivo response, HLA-C-restricted CMV-specific TCR beta clonotypes were dominant, and in two of eight donors the single most frequent clonotype came from this HLA-C-restricted group. Cumulative frequency of public TCR beta family members discriminated carriers of CMV infection plus the relevant HLA type in this cohort and an independent roughly 350-donor cohort.

Sequencer: Illumina HiSeq 1500. In TCRdb, the public reads were trimmed at Q25 with fastp and aligned with MiXCR, with productive beta chains retained. For every CDR3 protein sequence, its rows merge into one entry that carries the most common genes and DNA. For this sample the table gives 150,000 to 200,000 distinct CDR3 sequences, of which nearly 9.5% were detected only once. The ten largest clonotypes hold approximately 4.2% of the sample. At the junction V is shortened by 2 bases and J by 0 bases, with 14 bases in between. The CDR3 runs 18 residues from the cysteine to the phenylalanine. Only the CDR3 region is kept as DNA, spanning 54 bases read in frame from base 1. As encoded in the germline V gene, CDR1 is KGHSH while CDR2 is LQKENI. The table lists this clonotype with a few counts. It lacks a known antigen. Base qualities were left out, and no much larger clone turns up one base away.

The origin of this receptor is a human donor in good health (CMV status not recorded). Some clones in this sample may be carry-over from other donors' samples. Sequenced: PBMCs. The chain links TRBV18 with TRBJ2-6, with the D gene call left open. The DNA sequence reads TGTGCCAGCTCACCAAGAGCCACAAAGTCCTCTGGGGCCAACGTCCTGACTTTC. Its amino acids are CASSPRATKSSGANVLTF.